Here is one TCR beta chain with its context. Its matching antigen is unknown. Here the CDR3 omits its conserved ending phenylalanine or tryptophan, so a read error is the likely source. The DNA is omitted, as the CDR3 cannot be located on it reliably, and the CDR3 follows TCRdb's listing. Including both end residues, the CDR3 is 17 amino acids long. Germline lookup yields CDR1 MNHEY and CDR2 SVGAGI. No cell sorting was done before RNA was extracted from the tissue. This non-tumor lung sample came from over 3 cm beyond the tumor edge. The entry originates in a study of tumor and adjacent non-tumor tissue in lung cancer. Findings and caveats of the study: TCR diversity was significantly greater in tumor than normal lung tissue.

TCRbeta libraries were built with three rounds of nested PCR, modified from ARM-PCR. MiXCR was run by TCRdb on the multiplex PCR reads, yielding one entry per CDR3 protein. The repertoire holds about 50,000 distinct CDR3 sequences, 74% seen once, with roughly 25% in the top ten. Sequenced input: distant non-tumor lung tissue. The source is a woman in her sixties or seventies with non-small cell lung cancer. The V call is TRBV6-5, the J call TRBJ2-2; TRBD2 is the table's D call, not checked against the DNA. The CDR3 spells CASSRSLAGRGTGELSS.